Here is one T cell receptor (beta chain) with its context. Its antigen is unknown. RNA transcripts provided the source from which TCR beta CDR3 regions were amplified. When the TCR CDR3 underwent first-round RT-PCR, the HTBI primer set was used. TCRdb reanalysed the multiplex PCR reads using MiXCR and keeps one entry per CDR3 protein. The table includes 200,000 to 250,000 distinct CDR3 sequences, over 20% detected once. The CDR3 is 13 residues long. With V trimmed by 9 bases and J by 4 bases, 7 bases remained unmatched. These data come from a study of T cells in Graves' hyperthyroidism and ophthalmopathy. Across the study: At the time of initial diagnosis and before any treatment, peripheral blood was collected.

General study findings and limits: The model forecast ophthalmopathy, anticipating it by a median around 6.5 months before onset.

Patients showing uncontrolled infection, other autoimmune disease, pregnancy or lactation were ineligible. Fresh peripheral blood, 10 ml, yielded the PBMCs. Input material: blood. The clonotype originates from a woman aged 40-49 years with Graves' ophthalmopathy. The V gene is TRBV12-3 or TRBV12-4, the J gene TRBJ1-2, with 8 bases identical to TRBD1. The CDR3 nucleotides are TGTGCCAGTGGACAGGGCAAGATCTATGGCTACACCTTC. Translated: CASGQGKIYGYTF.